The rows below give T cell receptor beta chains drawn from one sample of a study of T cell responses to AZD1222 COVID-19 vaccine. Clones were sequenced by immunoSEQ multiplex PCR, and TCRdb holds only the in-frame ones, with some missing. The repertoire holds roughly 140,000 clones, with approximately 87% as singletons. This specimen consisted of peripheral blood, obtained 28 days after the second AZD1222 dose. The source is an adult who received the AZD1222 COVID-19 vaccine. Both conserved end residues are part of each CDR3. The D gene is left open where the match is weak. Where a row states a size, it is once, few, many or the class of an expanded clone; other rows omit it.

DNA	CDR3	V	size	J	D
TGTGCCAGCAGCCCATGGGGTCAAAGCTCCTACAATGAGCAGTTCTTC	CASSPWGQSSYNEQFF	TRBV9	-	TRBJ2-1	-
TGTGCCAGCAGTGTATCTTGGGACAATGAGCAGTTCTTC	CASSVSWDNEQFF	TRBV5-6	-	TRBJ2-1	-
TGTGCCAGCAGCCCGGACTCCAAGACCGGGGAGCTGTTTTTT	CASSPDSKTGELFF	TRBV9	-	TRBJ2-2	-
TGTGCCAGCAGTTCAACCCCGGGACAGGGGGCGAACACTGAAGCTTTCTTT	CASSSTPGQGANTEAFF	TRBV25-1	-	TRBJ1-1	TRBD1
TGTGCCAGCAGCCAAAAAGCAGGGTCAACTTCACCCCTCCACTTT	CASSQKAGSTSPLHF	TRBV3-1/TRBV3-2	-	TRBJ1-6	-
TGTGCCAGCAGTTATAGGACCACCTACAATGAGCAGTTCTTC	CASSYRTTYNEQFF	TRBV6-2/TRBV6-3	-	TRBJ2-1	-
TGTGCCAGCAGCGATCAGGGTAATGAGCAGTTCTTC	CASSDQGNEQFF	TRBV7-2	-	TRBJ2-1	-
TGTGCCAGCAGCGTAGGACAGGGAAGGGTCTACGAGCAGTACTTC	CASSVGQGRVYEQYF	TRBV9	few	TRBJ2-7	TRBD1
TGCGCCAGCAGCCGCTTGACTAGCGGGAGCACAGATACGCAGTATTTT	CASSRLTSGSTDTQYF	TRBV4-1	-	TRBJ2-3	TRBD2
TGTGCCAGCAGCTTAGCTGGGAGCTACTATGGCTACACCTTC	CASSLAGSYYGYTF	TRBV7-2	-	TRBJ1-2	-
TGTGCTACCTATTTTAAGGCCCGGAGGGGTAACAATGAGCAGTTCTTC	CATYFKARRGNNEQFF	TRBV27	-	TRBJ2-1	-
TGTGCCAGCAGTTTGACTAGCGGGAGTTTCGACGAGCAGTACTTC	CASSLTSGSFDEQYF	TRBV6-2/TRBV6-3	medium-sized	TRBJ2-7	TRBD2
TGTGCCAGCAGTTGGTCCCTTGACTCCCCGAGCGGCTACACCTTC	CASSWSLDSPSGYTF	TRBV6-6	-	TRBJ1-2	-
TGTGCTAGCAGCTTAGACTCCGGATACGAGCAGTACTTC	CASSLDSGYEQYF	TRBV7-7	-	TRBJ2-7	-
TGCGCCAGCAGAGTCACCTACACCGGGGAGCTGTTTTTT	CASRVTYTGELFF	TRBV5-1	-	TRBJ2-2	-
TGTGCCAGCAGCTTAGTGGGACAGACGAGCACAGATACGCAGTATTTT	CASSLVGQTSTDTQYF	TRBV7-2	-	TRBJ2-3	TRBD1
TGCAGCGTTGAAGGGGGCAGGAACACTGAAGCTTTCTTT	CSVEGGRNTEAFF	TRBV29-1	once	TRBJ1-1	-
TGTGCCAGCAGCCTAGACAGGGGGCAGAATGAAGCTTTCTTT	CASSLDRGQNEAFF	TRBV6-5	-	TRBJ1-1	TRBD1
TGTGCCAGCAGTTTTGCCCACGTGTTTGCTGAAGCTTTCTTT	CASSFAHVFAEAFF	TRBV28	-	TRBJ1-1	-
TGTGCCAGTATTGACAGGTCGGGGAACACCGGGGAGCTGTTTTTT	CASIDRSGNTGELFF	TRBV19	-	TRBJ2-2	-
TGTGCCAGTAGTATTGGGCAGTCCTTAAGTGGCGTGACCCAGTACTTC	CASSIGQSLSGVTQYF	TRBV19	-	TRBJ2-5	-
TGTGCCTGGAGTGCGACACAGGGGTGGCTCGGTGGCTACACCTTC	CAWSATQGWLGGYTF	TRBV30	-	TRBJ1-2	TRBD1
TGCAGCGTTGGGGGGGCGGATGGCTACACCTTC	CSVGGADGYTF	TRBV29-1	-	TRBJ1-2	-
TGCGCCAGCGCGGACTCTGGAAACACCATATATTTT	CASADSGNTIYF	TRBV5-1	-	TRBJ1-3	-
TGTGCCAGTAGTACCAACCCTAGCGGGAGTATAGATACGCAGTATTTT	CASSTNPSGSIDTQYF	TRBV19	-	TRBJ2-3	TRBD2
TGTGCCAGCACCTGGACTAGCCAATCGCGTTTGCAGTTCTTC	CASTWTSQSRLQFF	TRBV9	-	TRBJ2-1	TRBD2
TGTGCCAGTTCGGCTGGCGGGAGCATCTACGAGCAGTACTTC	CASSAGGSIYEQYF	TRBV19	few	TRBJ2-7	TRBD2
TGTGCCAGCATCCAATCAAAGGGCTCCTATAATTCACCCCTCCACTTT	CASIQSKGSYNSPLHF	TRBV28	-	TRBJ1-6	-
TGCGCCAGCAGCGAAACTGGAGGTGGGGGCAATCAGCCCCAGCATTTT	CASSETGGGGNQPQHF	TRBV4-1	few	TRBJ1-5	-
TGTGCCAGCAGCCTACTACCGATTGGACAGGGGGCGGTTTGGGACACTGAAGCTTTCTTT	CASSLLPIGQGAVWDTEAFF	TRBV7-3	-	TRBJ1-1	TRBD1
TGTGCCAGTAGTGTACAGGGGATCCTCCACTTT	CASSVQGILHF	TRBV19	-	TRBJ1-6	TRBD1
TGTGCCTGGAGTAGGGACAGCAATCAGCCCCAGCATTTT	CAWSRDSNQPQHF	TRBV30	-	TRBJ1-5	-
TGTGCCACCAAGCCTACAGGAGTAAACACCATATATTTT	CATKPTGVNTIYF	TRBV6-5	-	TRBJ1-3	-
TGTGCCAGCCGATTGGAACAGGGTACTGAAGCTTTCTTT	CASRLEQGTEAFF	TRBV12-3/TRBV12-4	-	TRBJ1-1	-
TGTGCCAGCAGTTTAGTTGGTCTAGCGCAGAGCACAGATACGCAGTATTTT	CASSLVGLAQSTDTQYF	TRBV28	-	TRBJ2-3	-
TGCGCCAGCAGCTTTTGGGGGGGTGAGTACGAGCAGTACTTC	CASSFWGGEYEQYF	TRBV5-1	few	TRBJ2-7	TRBD2
TGTGCCAGCTCACCGGGACTAAACACCGGGGAGCTGTTTTTT	CASSPGLNTGELFF	TRBV18	-	TRBJ2-2	TRBD2
TGTGCCAGCAGCTTAGCGGGACAGGAGGACACAGATACGCAGTATTTT	CASSLAGQEDTDTQYF	TRBV7-9	-	TRBJ2-3	TRBD1
TGTGCCAGCAGCTCGGGACAGGGAGGGGGCTACACCTTC	CASSSGQGGGYTF	TRBV5-4	-	TRBJ1-2	TRBD1
TGTGCCAGCAGCCGCACAGGGGTTAGCAATCAGCCCCAGCATTTT	CASSRTGVSNQPQHF	TRBV6-2/TRBV6-3	-	TRBJ1-5	TRBD1
TGTGCCAGCAGTACGGCAGGGGCCGCATTCGATGGCTACACCTTC	CASSTAGAAFDGYTF	TRBV28	-	TRBJ1-2	-
TGTGCCAGCACCCGACAGGGTGGAGGCTACACCTTC	CASTRQGGGYTF	TRBV6-5	-	TRBJ1-2	TRBD1
TGTGCCAGCAGTTACCTGAGCACAGATACGCAGTATTTT	CASSYLSTDTQYF	TRBV6-5	-	TRBJ2-3	-
TGTGCCAGCAGCCAGTACCTAGCGGGAAGGGCAGATACGCAGTATTTT	CASSQYLAGRADTQYF	TRBV14	-	TRBJ2-3	TRBD2
TGTGCCAGCAGTTACGCCAGGGGTAGAACCGGGGAGCTGTTTTTT	CASSYARGRTGELFF	TRBV6-9	-	TRBJ2-2	-